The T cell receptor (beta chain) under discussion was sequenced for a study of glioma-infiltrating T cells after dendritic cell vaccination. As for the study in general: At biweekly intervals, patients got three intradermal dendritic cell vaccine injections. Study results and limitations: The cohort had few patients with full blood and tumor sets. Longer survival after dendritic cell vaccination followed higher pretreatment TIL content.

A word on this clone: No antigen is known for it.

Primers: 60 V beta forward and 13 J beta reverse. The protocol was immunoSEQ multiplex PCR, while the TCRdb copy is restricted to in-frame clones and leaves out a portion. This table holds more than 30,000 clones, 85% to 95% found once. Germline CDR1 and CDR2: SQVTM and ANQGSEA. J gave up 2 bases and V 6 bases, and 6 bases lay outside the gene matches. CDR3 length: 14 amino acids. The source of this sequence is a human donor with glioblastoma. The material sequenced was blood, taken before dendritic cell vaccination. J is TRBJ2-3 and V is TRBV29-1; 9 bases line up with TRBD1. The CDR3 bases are TGCAGCGTGGCCGGGACAGGGATCACAGATACGCAGTATTTT. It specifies CSVAGTGITDTQYF.